This record looks at one TCR beta chain sequence and its context. The sample originates from a study of blood T cell repertoires in COVID-19. On the study more broadly: PBMCs, B-cell-depleted T cells, or T cells were the source of the cDNA or gDNA that made up the material.

Clinical histories supplied by participants themselves formed the basis of cohort assignment. Among Cohort 3 donors, those recovered had two negative PCRs, clearance, or symptom resolution. Per the original data handling: Amplification from reference gene primers served as the basis for estimated nucleated cell counts. Assay used: immunoSEQ multiplex PCR; TCRdb lists only in-frame clones, some missing. The DNA gave D and trimming, while V, J and clone size come from that table. The sample has about 360,000 clones, around 87% seen once. There are 13 residues in the CDR3. Germline V gene data show CDR1 as SEHNR and CDR2 as FQNEAQ (reference sequence). Trimming removed 8 bases from V and 0 bases from J, with 8 bases in between.

The sequenced sample consisted of PBMCs or T cells enriched from blood (not recorded which). The chain combines TRBV7-9 with TRBJ1-3; D remains ambiguous. The TCR comes from a man aged 25 to 40 who had recovered from COVID-19. The chain's CDR3 is CASRGDSGNTIYF. CDR3 DNA sequence: TGTGCCAGCCGCGGGGACTCTGGAAACACCATATATTTT. The complete variable domain, with remaining parts taken from reference TRBV7-9 and TRBJ1-3, reads DTGVSQNPRHKITKRGQNVTFRCDPISEHNRLYWYRQTLGQGPEFLTYFQNEAQLEKSRLLSDRFSAERPKGSFSTLEIQRTEQGDSAMYLCASRGDSGNTIYFGEGSWLTVV.